The 13 T cell receptor beta chains reported below all come from one sample, sequenced in a study of T cell responses to AZD1222 COVID-19 vaccine. Here immunoSEQ multiplex PCR was the method, and the copy in TCRdb shows in-frame clones only, minus some. The sample consists of under 150,000 clones, roughly nine tenths of them appearing once. The specimen comprised peripheral blood, sampled 28 days after the second AZD1222 dose. These receptors came from an adult who received the AZD1222 COVID-19 vaccine.

The chain recombines TRBV7-8 with TRBJ2-1, with D possibly matching TRBD1 (5 bases). V was shortened by 5 bases and J by 13 bases, with 12 bases between the two germline ends. Germline CDR1 and CDR2: SGHVS and FQNEAQ. The CDR3 covers 11 residues. The CDR3 is CASSPIRVQFF. The CDR3 coding sequence is TGTGCCAGCAGCCCCATCAGGGTTCAGTTCTTC.

The gene calls are TRBV10-3 and TRBJ2-1, with 11 bases identical to TRBD2. The length of the CDR3 is 18 residues. The J segment lost 0 bases and the V segment lost 6 bases, leaving 10 bases of the junction unmatched. Germline V CDR1 and CDR2: ENHRY, SYGVKD. CDR3: CAISSTSGVSRSYNEQFF. CDR3 nucleotides: TGTGCCATCAGCTCGACTAGCGGGGTGTCACGCTCCTACAATGAGCAGTTCTTC.

The chain carries TRBV15 and TRBJ1-3, with D unclear. The CDR3 runs to 13 residues. V gave up 2 bases and J gave up 4 bases, with 6 bases separating them. Germline assignment: CDR1 LNHNV and CDR2 YYDKDF (reference sequence). CDR3 DNA sequence: TGTGCCACCAGCAGACTTACAGGAAACACCATATATTTT. It translates to CATSRLTGNTIYF.

J is TRBJ1-2 and V is TRBV29-1; D not resolved. The V gene's germline CDR1 is SQVTM and CDR2 ANQGSEA. The germline V and J ends were trimmed by 3 bases and 4 bases, with 9 bases remaining between them. The CDR3 is 12 amino acids. CDR3 bases: TGCAGCGTTGAGGGGAACTCCTATGGCTACACCTTC. Amino acids: CSVEGNSYGYTF.

CDR3 sequence reads: CASSGVAQVYGYTF. The CDR3 nucleotides read TGTGCCAGCAGTGGGGTAGCGCAGGTCTATGGCTACACCTTC. J is TRBJ1-2 and V is TRBV28; D is undetermined. The ends were cut back, 5 bases at V and 4 bases at J, with 14 bases in the middle. CDR3 size: 14 residues. Looked up from germline, CDR1 is MDHEN and CDR2 is SYDVKM.

This clone has more than one count but fewer than ten. The rearrangement uses TRBV9 and TRBJ1-4; TRBD1 matches at 8 bases. Germline assignment: CDR1 SGDLS and CDR2 YYNGEE. The CDR3 length is 17 residues. V was clipped by 0 bases and J by 4 bases; unmatched bases: 8. CDR3 amino acids: CASSVGRGTGLNEKLFF. The DNA of the CDR3 is TGTGCCAGCAGCGTAGGTAGGGGGACAGGTCTTAATGAAAAACTGTTTTTT. Using reference TRBV9 and TRBJ1-4 for the parts outside the CDR3, the full variable domain is DSGVTQTPKHLITATGQRVTLRCSPRSGDLSVYWYQQSLDQGLQFLIQYYNGEERAKGNILERFSAQQFPDLHSELNLSSLELGDSALYFCASSVGRGTGLNEKLFFGSGTQLSVL.

J is TRBJ2-7 and V is TRBV6-4; 8 nucleotides line up with TRBD2. V gave up 0 bases and J gave up 6 bases; unmatched junction bases: 4. The germline V gene encodes CDR1 MRHNA and CDR2 SNTAGT. CDR3 size: 14 residues. The CDR3 DNA is TGTGCCAGCAGTGACTCTCAGCGGGGGTGCGAGCAGTACGTC. Translation gives CASSDSQRGCEQYV.

This chain uses TRBV28 with TRBJ1-1; unclear D gene. Trimming left V 8 bases short and J 0 bases short, with 13 bases between. Germline V gene data show CDR1 as MDHEN and CDR2 as SYDVKM. The CDR3 has 14 amino acids. The CDR3 DNA sequence: TGTGCCAGCGAGCCTTCTTCGGTGAACACTGAAGCTTTCTTT. It specifies CASEPSSVNTEAFF.

The genes are TRBV7-2 and TRBJ2-7, with D perhaps assigned TRBD1 or TRBD2 (5 bases each). This CDR3 contains 16 residues. Trimming took 5 bases from V and 0 from J, leaving 17 bases between them. Germline CDR1 and CDR2: SGHTA and FQGNSA. CDR3 loop: CASSEPGAVSSYEQYF. The CDR3 DNA follows: TGTGCCAGCAGCGAGCCCGGGGCAGTTAGCTCCTACGAGCAGTACTTC. Full variable domain (remainder filled in from reference TRBV7-2 and TRBJ2-7): GAGVSQSPSNKVTEKGKDVELRCDPISGHTALYWYRQSLGQGLEFLIYFQGNSAPDKSGLPSDRFSAERTGGSVSTLTIQRTQQEDSAVYLCASSEPGAVSSYEQYFGPGTRLTVT.

This chain connects TRBV11-3 to TRBJ2-1; the match to TRBD2 covers 8 bases. The ends lost 4 bases at V and 6 bases at J; junction bases unmatched: 2. The CDR3 runs 13 residues. Per the germline V gene, CDR1 is SGHNT and CDR2 is YENEEA. As DNA, the CDR3 is TGTGCCAGCAGCTCCGGGACTAGCAATGAGCAGTTCTTC. It encodes CASSSGTSNEQFF. The entire variable domain, with the rest obtained from reference TRBV11-3 and TRBJ2-1, is as follows: EAGVVQSPRYKIIEKKQPVAFWCNPISGHNTLYWYLQNLGQGPELLIRYENEEAVDDSQLPKDRFSAERLKGVDSTLKIQPAELGDSAVYLCASSSGTSNEQFFGPGTRLTVL.

The V call is TRBV5-5, the J call TRBJ2-4; the D gene is possibly TRBD2 (6 bases). Germline CDR1 reads SGHKS; CDR2 reads YYEKEE (reference sequence). Trimming removed 1 base at V and 4 bases at J, with 15 bases between. This CDR3 is built from 16 residues. The CDR3 here is CASSLTSRRVKNIQYF. The CDR3 DNA follows: TGTGCCAGCAGCTTGACTAGCAGGCGGGTAAAAAACATTCAGTACTTC.

This rearrangement joins TRBV5-1 to TRBJ2-1; 12 nucleotides match TRBD2. V dropped 2 bases and J dropped 6; count of bases not matched to a gene: 3. The CDR3 consists of 15 residues. Germline V CDR1 and CDR2: SGHRS, YFSETQ. Written as DNA, the CDR3 is TGCGCCAGCAGCTTACTAGCGGGAGGCACCAATGAGCAGTTCTTC. Translation: CASSLLAGGTNEQFF.

The chain joins TRBV28 to TRBJ2-7; the D is unclear. The V and J ends lost 1 base and 2 bases respectively, with 12 bases between them. The CDR3 extends over 15 amino acids. Germline values: CDR1 MDHEN, CDR2 SYDVKM. CDR3 DNA sequence: TGTGCCAGCAGTTTATACGGACCTGAAACCTACGAGCAGTACTTC. Translation gives CASSLYGPETYEQYF.